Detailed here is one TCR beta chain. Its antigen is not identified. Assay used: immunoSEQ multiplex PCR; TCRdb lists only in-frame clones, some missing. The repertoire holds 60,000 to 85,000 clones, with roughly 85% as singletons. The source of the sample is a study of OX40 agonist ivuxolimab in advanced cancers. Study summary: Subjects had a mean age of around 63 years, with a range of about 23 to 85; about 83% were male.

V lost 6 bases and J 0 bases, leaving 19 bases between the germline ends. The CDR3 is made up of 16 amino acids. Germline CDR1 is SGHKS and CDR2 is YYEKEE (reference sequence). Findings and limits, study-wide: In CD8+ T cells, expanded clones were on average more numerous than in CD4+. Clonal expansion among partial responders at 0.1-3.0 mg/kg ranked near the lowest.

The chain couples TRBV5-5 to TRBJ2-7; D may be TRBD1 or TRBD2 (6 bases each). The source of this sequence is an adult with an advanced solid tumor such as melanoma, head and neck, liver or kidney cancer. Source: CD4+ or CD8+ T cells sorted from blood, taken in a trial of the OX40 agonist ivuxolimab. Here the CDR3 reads CASTKWGADLSYEQYF. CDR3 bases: TGTGCCAGCACCAAGTGGGGGGCGGACCTCTCCTACGAGCAGTACTTC. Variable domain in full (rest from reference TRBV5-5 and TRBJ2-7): DAGVTQSPTHLIKTRGQQVTLRCSPISGHKSVSWYQQVLGQGPQFIFQYYEKEERGRGNFPDRFSARQFPNYSSELNVNALLLGDSALYLCASTKWGADLSYEQYFGPGTRLTVT.